The T cell receptor beta chain described here comes from a study of blood T cell repertoires in COVID-19. Overall study: Samples came from the United States, Italy and Spain, spanning acute and convalescent COVID-19. T cells, B-cell-depleted T cells, or PBMCs supplied cDNA or gDNA.

Per the study methods: How many nucleated cells were present was estimated from reference gene primer amplification. Sequencing used immunoSEQ multiplex PCR; TCRdb keeps in-frame clones, though not all of them. V and J calls and clone size are copied from that table; D and trimming were computed from the DNA. Of 50,000 to 70,000 clones listed, approximately 80% are singletons. Germline V gene data show CDR1 as MNHEY and CDR2 as SVGAGI. This CDR3 is built from 15 residues. The ends were cut back, 9 bases at V and 9 bases at J, with 21 bases in the middle. Sequencing used peripheral blood. The receptor comes from a woman aged 60-75 years with acute or convalescent COVID-19. J is TRBJ1-6 and V is TRBV6-5; D remains ambiguous. The CDR3 sequence: CASTGEAGLSSPLHF. In nucleotides, the CDR3 is TGTGCCAGTACCGGCGAGGCTGGGTTGAGTTCACCCCTCCACTTT.